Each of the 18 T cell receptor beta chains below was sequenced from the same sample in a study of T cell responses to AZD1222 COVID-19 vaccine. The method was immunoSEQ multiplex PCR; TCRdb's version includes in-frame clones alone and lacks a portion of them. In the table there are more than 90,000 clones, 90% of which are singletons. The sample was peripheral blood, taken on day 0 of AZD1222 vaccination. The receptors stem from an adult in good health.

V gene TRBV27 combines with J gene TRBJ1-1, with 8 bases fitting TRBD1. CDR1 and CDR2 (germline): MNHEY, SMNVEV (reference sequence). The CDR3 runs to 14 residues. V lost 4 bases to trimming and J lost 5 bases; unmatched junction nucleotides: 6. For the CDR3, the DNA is TGTGCCAGCAGTTGGACAGGGTTAGGTACTGAAGCTTTCTTT. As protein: CASSWTGLGTEAFF.

The CDR3 DNA follows: TGTGCCAGCAGCCCCCGGGACAGCTATGGCTACACCTTC. Translation gives CASSPRDSYGYTF. This rearrangement joins TRBV5-4 to TRBJ1-2; TRBD1 matches 7 bases. Germline V lookup: CDR1 SGHNT, CDR2 YYREEE (reference sequence). CDR3 size: 13 residues. The J segment lost 4 bases and the V segment lost 4 bases, leaving 4 bases of the junction unmatched.

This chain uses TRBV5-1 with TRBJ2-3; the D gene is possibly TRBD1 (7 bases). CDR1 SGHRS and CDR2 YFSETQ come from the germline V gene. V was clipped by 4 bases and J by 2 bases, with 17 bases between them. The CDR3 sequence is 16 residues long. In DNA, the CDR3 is TGCGCCAGCAGCCCGGGCGGGACAGTCCTCACAGATACGCAGTATTTT. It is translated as CASSPGGTVLTDTQYF. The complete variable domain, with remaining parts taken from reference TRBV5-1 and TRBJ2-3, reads KAGVTQTPRYLIKTRGQQVTLSCSPISGHRSVSWYQQTPGQGLQFLFEYFSETQRNKGNFPGRFSGRQFSNSRSEMNVSTLELGDSALYLCASSPGGTVLTDTQYFGPGTRLTVL.

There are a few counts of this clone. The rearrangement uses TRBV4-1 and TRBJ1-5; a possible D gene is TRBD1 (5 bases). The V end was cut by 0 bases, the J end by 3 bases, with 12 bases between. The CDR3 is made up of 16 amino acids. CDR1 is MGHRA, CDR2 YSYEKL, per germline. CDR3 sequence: CASSQDLGGYNQPQHF. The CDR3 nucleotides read TGCGCCAGCAGCCAAGATCTCGGGGGTTACAATCAGCCCCAGCATTTT.

CDR3 residues: CASSLSRGTQETQYF. The CDR3 DNA is TGTGCCAGCAGCTTAAGTCGCGGGACACAAGAGACCCAGTACTTC. This chain uses TRBV7-7 with TRBJ2-5; D is possibly TRBD1 or TRBD2 (6 bases each). The CDR3 totals 15 residues. Germline V lookup: CDR1 SSHAT, CDR2 FNYEAQ (reference sequence). The germline V and J ends were trimmed by 2 bases and 2 bases, with 12 bases remaining between them.

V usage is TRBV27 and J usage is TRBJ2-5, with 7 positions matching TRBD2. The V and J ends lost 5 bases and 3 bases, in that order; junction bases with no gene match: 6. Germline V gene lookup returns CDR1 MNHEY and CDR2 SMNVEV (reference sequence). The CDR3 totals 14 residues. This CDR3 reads CASSGLGPKETQYF. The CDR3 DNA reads TGTGCCAGCAGTGGACTAGGGCCAAAAGAGACCCAGTACTTC.

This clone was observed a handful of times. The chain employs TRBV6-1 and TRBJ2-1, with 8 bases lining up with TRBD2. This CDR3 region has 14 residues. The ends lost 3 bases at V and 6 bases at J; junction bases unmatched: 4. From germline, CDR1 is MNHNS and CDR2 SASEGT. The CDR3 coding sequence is TGTGCCAGCAGTGAGGGACTAGTCCCCAATGAGCAGTTCTTC. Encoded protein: CASSEGLVPNEQFF.

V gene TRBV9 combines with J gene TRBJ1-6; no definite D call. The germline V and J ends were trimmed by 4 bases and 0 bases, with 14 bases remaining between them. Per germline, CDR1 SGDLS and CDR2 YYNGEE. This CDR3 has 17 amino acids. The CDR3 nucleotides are TGTGCCAGCAGCCCGAAGTCCTACAGCTCCTATAATTCACCCCTCCACTTT. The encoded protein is CASSPKSYSSYNSPLHF.

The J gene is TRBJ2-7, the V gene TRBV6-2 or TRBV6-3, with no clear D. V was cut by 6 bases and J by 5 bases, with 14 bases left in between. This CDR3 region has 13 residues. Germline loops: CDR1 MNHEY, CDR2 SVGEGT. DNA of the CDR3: TGTGCCAGCAGCCCTTGGCAGGCCAACGAGCAGTACTTC. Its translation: CASSPWQANEQYF.

CDR3 in DNA: TGTGCCACCCTGGATAGCGGGGCCTACAATGAGCAGTTCTTC. As protein: CATLDSGAYNEQFF. The chain is built from TRBV27 and TRBJ2-1; 8 nucleotides match TRBD2. There are 14 residues in the CDR3. CDR1 is MNHEY and CDR2 is SMNVEV in the germline V gene (reference sequence). Unmatched junction bases numbered 7, after V lost 10 bases and J lost 2 bases.

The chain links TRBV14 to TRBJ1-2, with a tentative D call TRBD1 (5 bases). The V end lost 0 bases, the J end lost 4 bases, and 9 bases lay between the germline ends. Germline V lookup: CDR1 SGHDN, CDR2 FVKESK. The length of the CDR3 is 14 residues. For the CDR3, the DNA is TGTGCCAGCAGCCAAGATACAGGATTCTATGGCTACACCTTC. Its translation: CASSQDTGFYGYTF.

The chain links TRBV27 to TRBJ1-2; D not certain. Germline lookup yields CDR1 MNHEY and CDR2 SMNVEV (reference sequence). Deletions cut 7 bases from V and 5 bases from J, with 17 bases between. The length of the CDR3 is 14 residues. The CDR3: CASMSGSLSYGYTF. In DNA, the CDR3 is TGTGCCAGCATGTCTGGGAGTCTTTCGTATGGCTACACCTTC.

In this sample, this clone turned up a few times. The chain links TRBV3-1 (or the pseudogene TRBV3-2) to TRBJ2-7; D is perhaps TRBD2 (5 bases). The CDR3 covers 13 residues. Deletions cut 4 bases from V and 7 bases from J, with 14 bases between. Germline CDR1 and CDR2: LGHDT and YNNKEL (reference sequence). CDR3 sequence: CASSLGLPREQYF. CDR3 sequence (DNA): TGTGCCAGCAGCCTCGGACTTCCTAGGGAGCAGTACTTC.

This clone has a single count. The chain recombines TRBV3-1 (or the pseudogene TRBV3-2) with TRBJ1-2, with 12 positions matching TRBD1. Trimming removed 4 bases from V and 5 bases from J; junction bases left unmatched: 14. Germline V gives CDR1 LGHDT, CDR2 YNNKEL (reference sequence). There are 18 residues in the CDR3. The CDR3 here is CASSPRGTGGFLGYGYTF. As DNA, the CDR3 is TGTGCCAGCAGCCCCCGGGGGACAGGGGGCTTTCTGGGTTATGGCTACACCTTC.

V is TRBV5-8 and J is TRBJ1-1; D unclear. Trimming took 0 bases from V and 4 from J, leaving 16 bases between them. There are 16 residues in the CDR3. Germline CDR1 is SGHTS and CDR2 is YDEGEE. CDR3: CASSLGSFGLATEAFF. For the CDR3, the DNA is TGTGCCAGCAGCTTGGGGAGCTTCGGACTAGCCACTGAAGCTTTCTTT.

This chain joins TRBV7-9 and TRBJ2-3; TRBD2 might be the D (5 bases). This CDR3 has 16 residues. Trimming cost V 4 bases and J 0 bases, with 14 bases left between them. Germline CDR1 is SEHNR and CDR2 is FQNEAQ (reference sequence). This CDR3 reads CASSSWRTESTDTQYF. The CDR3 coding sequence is TGTGCCAGCAGCTCCTGGAGGACGGAGAGCACAGATACGCAGTATTTT.

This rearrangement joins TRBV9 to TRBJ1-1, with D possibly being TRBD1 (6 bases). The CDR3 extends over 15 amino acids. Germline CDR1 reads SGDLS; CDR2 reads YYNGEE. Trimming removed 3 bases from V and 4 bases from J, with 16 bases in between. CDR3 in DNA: TGTGCCAGCAGCGCCCTGGGAGGGGGAGGCACTGAAGCTTTCTTT. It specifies CASSALGGGGTEAFF.

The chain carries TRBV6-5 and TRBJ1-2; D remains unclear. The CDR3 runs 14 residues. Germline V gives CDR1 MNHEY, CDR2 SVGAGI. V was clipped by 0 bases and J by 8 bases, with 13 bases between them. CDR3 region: CASSYSRAPSGYTF. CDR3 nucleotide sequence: TGTGCCAGCAGTTACTCTAGGGCCCCGAGCGGCTACACCTTC.